This T cell receptor beta chain comes out of a study of beta chain features in type 1 diabetes. Regarding the study as a whole: In the patient group, naive, central memory and Treg TCRB repertoires seemed more alike than in the healthy donor group. More deletions and fewer insertions at VDJ junctions were found in patients with type 1 diabetes.

The V and J ends lost 4 bases and 5 bases respectively, with 12 bases between them. Germline-derived CDR1 and CDR2 are SGHDT and YYEEEE. The CDR3 has 13 amino acids. Expressed TCRB transcripts got sequenced, as all isolated RNA was reverse transcribed. Method: immunoSEQ multiplex PCR; TCRdb's copy keeps in-frame clones and lacks some. The profile shows a few hundred thousand clones, approximately 15% of them singletons. Regarding this clone: No antigen is known for it.

The V call is TRBV5-6, the J call TRBJ2-5; D assignment may be TRBD1 or TRBD2 (5 bases each). This receptor was taken from a man under 40 in good health. The source material was naive CD4+ T cells from blood. The DNA of the CDR3 is TGTGCCAGCAGCCCGGGGCAAATTGAGACCCAGTACTTC. Its translation: CASSPGQIETQYF.